Listed below are T cell receptor beta chains from one sample, sequenced in a study of T cell responses to AZD1222 COVID-19 vaccine. The assay was immunoSEQ multiplex PCR, and TCRdb's table has in-frame clones only and misses some. This sample yields about 120,000 clones, of which more than 85% are seen a single time; roughly 8% belongs to the top ten. The specimen comprised peripheral blood, sampled on day 0 of AZD1222 vaccination. The receptor source for this set is an adult in good health. Both conserved end residues are part of each CDR3. A D gene is named only where the DNA matches it firmly. Size tells how often a clone was seen (once, few, many) or the class of an expanded clone, and some rows leave it out.

D gene,clone size,J gene,V gene,CDR3 DNA,CDR3 protein
.,.,TRBJ2-5,TRBV27,TGTGCCAGCAGTTCCCGGTACCAAGAGACCCAGTACTTC,CASSSRYQETQYF
.,.,TRBJ1-2,TRBV7-9,TGTGCCAGCAGCCCCAGGATCCTCTATGGCTACACCTTC,CASSPRILYGYTF
TRBD1,once,TRBJ1-2,TRBV12-5,TGTGCTAGTGGTTTGGTTATGGACAGGGGAAATGGCTACACCTTC,CASGLVMDRGNGYTF
.,.,TRBJ1-6,TRBV6-4,TGTGCCAGCAGTGAGAGAGTGGGAGAGGGTTCACCCCTCCACTTT,CASSERVGEGSPLHF
TRBD2,.,TRBJ2-5,TRBV4-2,TGTGCCAGCAGCCAAGAGGTCGAGGCGGGGGGGCGGCAGACCCAGTACTTC,CASSQEVEAGGRQTQYF
TRBD2,once,TRBJ2-7,TRBV9,TGTGCCAGCAGCGCGGGGACTAGCGGGAGCTACGAGCAGTACTTC,CASSAGTSGSYEQYF
.,.,TRBJ2-2,TRBV6-4,TGTGCCAGCAGTGACGGTGGGGCGGGGAACACCGGGGAGCTGTTTTTT,CASSDGGAGNTGELFF
.,.,TRBJ1-4,TRBV7-9,TGTGCCAGCAGCTTAGCGACCGGGATTCGGGTTTTT,CASSLATGIRVF
.,.,TRBJ1-6,TRBV27,TGTGCCAGCAGTTCTCCGGGACCGAGAAATTCACCCCTCCACTTT,CASSSPGPRNSPLHF
TRBD1,.,TRBJ1-2,TRBV19,TGTGCCAGTAGCCAGATAGGGGGCTTAAACTATGGCTACACCTTC,CASSQIGGLNYGYTF
.,once,TRBJ2-3,TRBV28,TGTGCCAGCAGTCGGATGGCCCCGGGCACAGATACGCAGTATTTT,CASSRMAPGTDTQYF
.,.,TRBJ1-2,TRBV13,TGTGCCAGCAGCTTTGGCAGGGCCGGTGGCTACACCTTC,CASSFGRAGGYTF
.,.,TRBJ1-5,TRBV28,TGTGCCAGCAGTCCTATGGGAATTAGCAATCAGCCCCAGCATTTT,CASSPMGISNQPQHF
.,.,TRBJ2-3,TRBV2,TGTGCCAGCAAAGTCTCGAACCTAGCACGTCGGGATACGCAGTATTTT,CASKVSNLARRDTQYF
TRBD1,.,TRBJ1-1,TRBV5-1,TGCGCCAGCAGCATAGATGGACAGGGGAACACTGAAGCTTTCTTT,CASSIDGQGNTEAFF
.,.,TRBJ1-5,TRBV5-1,TGCGCCAGCAGCTTGGACCCAGGGGGCAATCAGCCCCAGCATTTT,CASSLDPGGNQPQHF
.,once,TRBJ2-7,TRBV28,TGTGCCAGCAGTTTACAGGGGATCTACGAGCAGTACTTC,CASSLQGIYEQYF
.,.,TRBJ2-7,TRBV4-1,TGCGCCAGCAGCCCACGGGACACTAGATACGAGCAGTACTTC,CASSPRDTRYEQYF
.,.,TRBJ2-1,TRBV28,TGTGCCAGCAGTTTTAGGCGGGCGCGATACAATGAGCAGTTCTTC,CASSFRRARYNEQFF
.,.,TRBJ2-1,TRBV3-1/TRBV3-2,TGTGCCAGCAGCCAAGATCGGAATGAGCAGTTCTTC,CASSQDRNEQFF
TRBD1,.,TRBJ1-5,TRBV6-5,TGTGCCAGCCACGGCGGGACAGGGAGGCAGCCCCAGCATTTT,CASHGGTGRQPQHF
TRBD1,.,TRBJ1-2,TRBV28,TGTGCCAGCAGTTCCCTAGGGGGCCCCTCCTATGGCTACACCTTC,CASSSLGGPSYGYTF
TRBD2,.,TRBJ2-7,TRBV29-1,TGCCGGGGGGTTCAGGTAAGGAAAAGCTCCTACGAGCAGTACTTC,CRGVQVRKSSYEQYF
TRBD1,.,TRBJ2-7,TRBV4-2,TGTGCCAGCAGCCAAGAAGGTGTCTGGCAGGGGGTTTCCTACGAGCAGTACTTC,CASSQEGVWQGVSYEQYF
TRBD2,.,TRBJ2-3,TRBV3-1/TRBV3-2,TGTGCCAGCAGGCTTACTAGCGGGGCCACAGATACGCAGTATTTT,CASRLTSGATDTQYF
.,.,TRBJ1-6,TRBV7-8,TGTGCCAGCAGCTTCCAACAGAAATATAATTCACCCCTCCACTTT,CASSFQQKYNSPLHF
.,.,TRBJ2-3,TRBV28,TGTGCCAGCCGAGGGTTAGCAGATACGCAGTATTTT,CASRGLADTQYF
.,.,TRBJ1-3,TRBV7-9,TGTGCCAGCAGCTTATCTATCTCTGGAAACACCATGTATTTT,CASSLSISGNTMYF
.,.,TRBJ1-3,TRBV2,TGTGCCAGCAGTGGGGTGGCAGGGTCTGGAAACACCATATATTTT,CASSGVAGSGNTIYF
TRBD1,.,TRBJ2-1,TRBV2,TGTGCCAGCAGTGCCCGAACAGGGGAAAGGGGTGAGCAGTTCTTC,CASSARTGERGEQFF
.,.,TRBJ1-2,TRBV19,TGTGCCAGCAGGAGGACAGCCTTAGGAGCGGGCAACTATGGCTACACCTTC,CASRRTALGAGNYGYTF
.,once,TRBJ2-1,TRBV29-1,TGCAGCGTTGGGGCAGGAGGGGGTGAGCAGTTCTTC,CSVGAGGGEQFF
.,.,TRBJ1-2,TRBV7-9,TGTGCCAGCAGCTCTAGCTGGGCACCCTACTATGGCTACACCTTC,CASSSSWAPYYGYTF
.,.,TRBJ1-6,TRBV14,TGTGCCAGCAGCCAAGTTTCACCCCTCCACTTT,CASSQVSPLHF
TRBD1,.,TRBJ1-2,TRBV5-1,TGCGCCAGCAGCTTGGAGACAGGGAAGGAAAATGGCTACACCTTC,CASSLETGKENGYTF
.,.,TRBJ2-1,TRBV19,TGTGCCAGTAGTATAGAGGCAGGGGCGTTCAATGAGCAGTTCTTC,CASSIEAGAFNEQFF
TRBD2,.,TRBJ2-3,TRBV5-1,TGCGCCAGCATACGGGAGGGCCCGGGCACAGATACGCAGTATTTT,CASIREGPGTDTQYF
TRBD2,.,TRBJ2-2,TRBV5-1,TGCGCCAGCAGCGCCCTGACTAGCGGGATTACCGGGGAGCTGTTTTTT,CASSALTSGITGELFF
.,.,TRBJ1-2,TRBV28,TGTGCCAGCAGTTTGTGGCGCAGGGCGGATGGCTACACCTTC,CASSLWRRADGYTF
.,.,TRBJ1-5,TRBV6-6,TGTGCCAGCAGCCAGACAGATAGCAATCAGCCCCAGCATTTT,CASSQTDSNQPQHF
TRBD1,.,TRBJ1-3,TRBV3-1/TRBV3-2,TGTGCCAGCAGCCCCGGGACAGGAGGAAACACCATATATTTT,CASSPGTGGNTIYF
.,.,TRBJ2-6,TRBV19,TGTGCCAGTAGAAGGGTCCCGGGATCCCGTGGGGCCAACGTCCTGACTTTC,CASRRVPGSRGANVLTF